These 21 T cell receptor beta chains were sequenced from one sample in a study of blood T cell repertoires in COVID-19. Here immunoSEQ multiplex PCR was the method, and the copy in TCRdb shows in-frame clones only, minus some. The sample holds fewer than 80,000 clones, about 83% seen once. The sequencing sample was made of peripheral blood. The source of these receptors is a man younger than 40 with acute or convalescent COVID-19.

The V call is TRBV6-1, the J call TRBJ1-1, with unresolved D. This CDR3 has 13 residues. The germline V and J ends were trimmed by 2 bases and 5 bases, with 9 bases remaining between them. Germline lookup yields CDR1 MNHNS and CDR2 SASEGT. The CDR3 DNA follows: TGTGCCAGCAGTGAAACATTATTTACTGAAGCTTTCTTT. As protein: CASSETLFTEAFF.

This clone was seen once. V and J are TRBV15 and TRBJ1-1; D possibly corresponds to TRBD1 (5 bases). The CDR3 has 13 amino acids. Germline V lookup: CDR1 LNHNV, CDR2 YYDKDF (reference sequence). Trimming cost V 6 bases and J 4 bases, with 12 bases left between them. The CDR3 sequence is CATSRGGSTEAFF. The CDR3 DNA reads as TGTGCCACCAGTCGGGGGGGGAGCACTGAAGCTTTCTTT.

This sequence joins TRBV2 and TRBJ2-2, with D unclear. Germline CDR1 is SNHLY and CDR2 is FYNNEI. Trimming pared 6 bases from V and 7 bases from J, leaving 6 bases between. The CDR3 has 11 residues. The CDR3 is CASRYSGELFF. The CDR3, as DNA: TGTGCCAGCAGGTATAGCGGGGAGCTGTTTTTT. Using reference TRBV2 and TRBJ2-2 for the parts outside the CDR3, the full variable domain is EPEVTQTPSHQVTQMGQEVILRCVPISNHLYFYWYRQILGQKVEFLVSFYNNEISEKSEIFDDQFSVERPDGSNFTLKIRSTKLEDSAMYFCASRYSGELFFGEGSRLTVL.

This clone was counted once. The chain is built from TRBV27 and TRBJ1-1, with TRBD1 matching 7 bases. Germline values: CDR1 MNHEY, CDR2 SMNVEV (reference sequence). The CDR3 is made up of 12 amino acids. V shed 7 bases and J 5 bases; nucleotides not matched to a gene: 4. The CDR3 region is CASKQGRTEAFF. CDR3 DNA: TGTGCCAGCAAACAGGGGAGGACTGAAGCTTTCTTT.

This sequence joins TRBV6-4 and TRBJ2-1, with 7 bases identical to TRBD2. The junction had 7 bases not matched to a gene; V was cut back by 0 bases and J by 8 bases. CDR3 length: 15 residues. Germline V lookup: CDR1 MRHNA, CDR2 SNTAGT. The CDR3 here is CASSDSSAGVHEQFF. CDR3 in DNA: TGTGCCAGCAGTGACTCTTCCGCGGGAGTTCATGAGCAGTTCTTC.

The chain carries TRBV5-1 and TRBJ1-1, with D hard to call. CDR1 SGHRS and CDR2 YFSETQ come from the germline V gene. The CDR3 consists of 13 residues. V lost 4 bases and J 1 base, leaving 8 bases between the germline ends. This CDR3 reads CASSETRNTEAFF. Here the CDR3 DNA reads TGCGCCAGCAGCGAGACACGGAACACTGAAGCTTTCTTT.

This chain joins TRBV10-3 and TRBJ1-2, with D tentatively TRBD1 (5 bases). CDR3 size: 13 residues. The germline V gene has CDR1 ENHRY and CDR2 SYGVKD. The germline V and J ends were trimmed by 1 base and 5 bases, with 8 bases remaining between them. The CDR3 reads CAISELGAYGYTF. The CDR3 region has the DNA TGTGCCATCAGTGAGTTAGGGGCTTATGGCTACACCTTC.

CDR3 bases: TGCGCCAGCAGCTTGGTCGGGGGGCAGCCCCAGCATTTT. Its protein product is CASSLVGGQPQHF. The gene calls are TRBV5-1 and TRBJ1-5, with D tentatively TRBD1 (5 bases). From germline, CDR1 is SGHRS and CDR2 YFSETQ. V lost 0 bases, J lost 7 bases, and 8 bases lay in between. The CDR3 contains 13 residues.

This clone was found once. The rearrangement uses TRBV7-9 and TRBJ2-5; tentatively, D is TRBD1 (6 bases). The CDR3 runs 14 residues. Trimming removed 5 bases at V and 4 bases at J, with 14 bases between. Germline CDR1 reads SEHNR; CDR2 reads FQNEAQ (reference sequence). Here the CDR3 reads CASSPPRGGETQYF. Here the CDR3 DNA reads TGTGCCAGCAGCCCGCCGCGAGGGGGAGAGACCCAGTACTTC. The full variable domain, rest sourced from reference TRBV7-9 and TRBJ2-5, is DTGVSQNPRHKITKRGQNVTFRCDPISEHNRLYWYRQTLGQGPEFLTYFQNEAQLEKSRLLSDRFSAERPKGSFSTLEIQRTEQGDSAMYLCASSPPRGGETQYFGPGTRLLVL.

The rearrangement joins TRBV9 to TRBJ1-1, with TRBD1 matching 8 bases. The CDR3 runs 15 residues. J was trimmed by 3 bases and V by 0 bases; bases with no gene match: 4. Germline loops: CDR1 SGDLS, CDR2 YYNGEE. This CDR3 is CASSVGSTGDTEAFF. The CDR3 region has the DNA TGTGCCAGCAGCGTAGGATCGACAGGGGACACTGAAGCTTTCTTT.

The V and J genes are TRBV27 and TRBJ2-1; maybe TRBD2 (7 bases). CDR1 and CDR2 from the germline V gene are MNHEY and SMNVEV (reference sequence). This CDR3 is built from 14 residues. The V end was cut by 6 bases, the J end by 4 bases, with 13 bases between. CDR3 sequence (DNA): TGTGCCAGCAGGCGGGGGCTGTCGTACAATGAGCAGTTCTTC. The encoded protein is CASRRGLSYNEQFF.

This clone appeared many times. CDR3: CSVGTEYEQYF. The DNA for the CDR3 is TGCAGCGTTGGCACAGAATACGAGCAGTACTTC. The V call is TRBV29-1, the J call TRBJ2-7; the D is unclear. Germline CDR1 is SQVTM and CDR2 is ANQGSEA. The CDR3 runs 11 residues. The V and J ends lost 4 bases and 4 bases respectively, with 8 bases between them.

The DNA for the CDR3 is TGTGCCAGCAGTTACGAGATAGCGGGAGGAAGCAATGAGCAGTTCTTC. As protein: CASSYEIAGGSNEQFF. The chain couples TRBV6-5 to TRBJ2-1; 10 bases map to TRBD2. The CDR3 is made up of 16 amino acids. Germline CDR1 MNHEY, CDR2 SVGAGI. Losses at the gene ends were 2 bases for V and 6 bases for J; bases not matched to a gene: 7.

This clone was counted a single time. This chain joins TRBV7-2 and TRBJ1-2; 10 bases agree with TRBD1. Looked up from germline, CDR1 is SGHTA and CDR2 is FQGNSA. This CDR3 is built from 16 residues. The J segment lost 4 bases and the V segment lost 4 bases, leaving 9 bases of the junction unmatched. The CDR3 spells CASSSTRDRGPYGYTF. The CDR3 nucleotides are TGTGCCAGCAGCTCGACTAGGGACAGGGGACCCTATGGCTACACCTTC. The full variable domain, rest sourced from reference TRBV7-2 and TRBJ1-2, is GAGVSQSPSNKVTEKGKDVELRCDPISGHTALYWYRQSLGQGLEFLIYFQGNSAPDKSGLPSDRFSAERTGGSVSTLTIQRTQQEDSAVYLCASSSTRDRGPYGYTFGSGTRLTVV.

This chain connects TRBV30 to TRBJ2-7, with a possible D match to TRBD1 (5 bases). Trimming shortened V by 0 bases and J by 4 bases, and 16 bases separated the two germline ends. Germline loops: CDR1 GTSNPN, CDR2 SVGIG (reference sequence). The CDR3 is made up of 15 amino acids. The CDR3 here is CAWSVALSGSYEQYF. DNA for the CDR3: TGTGCCTGGAGTGTAGCCCTTTCAGGGTCGTACGAGCAGTACTTC.

This clone showed up just a few times. This chain connects TRBV5-4 to TRBJ1-2, with TRBD1 as a possible D gene (6 bases). Trimming shortened V by 4 bases and J by 5 bases, and 15 bases separated the two germline ends. Germline CDR1 and CDR2: SGHNT and YYREEE (reference sequence). CDR3 length: 14 amino acids. CDR3 residues: CASSPALTGYGYTF. The CDR3 region has the DNA TGTGCCAGCAGCCCGGCACTTACAGGGTATGGCTACACCTTC.

V and J are TRBV30 and TRBJ1-3, with a possible D match to TRBD1 (5 bases). Germline loops: CDR1 GTSNPN, CDR2 SVGIG (reference sequence). The V gene lost 5 bases and the J gene lost 2 bases, with 16 bases spanning the gap. This CDR3 comprises 15 residues. CDR3 bases: TGTGCCTGGGGGGGAGCGGGATCGACTGGAAACACCATATATTTT. Its translation is CAWGGAGSTGNTIYF.

The rearrangement joins TRBV7-2 to TRBJ2-7; maybe TRBD2 (6 bases). From germline, CDR1 is SGHTA and CDR2 FQGNSA. There are 15 residues in the CDR3. V was cut by 3 bases and J by 4 bases, with 16 bases left in between. The CDR3 here is CASSFFSTGGYEQYF. The CDR3 bases are TGTGCCAGCAGCTTTTTTTCGACCGGAGGGTACGAGCAGTACTTC.

The rearrangement uses TRBV29-1 and TRBJ1-5; the D is unclear. This CDR3 region has 10 residues. The germline V gene encodes CDR1 SQVTM and CDR2 ANQGSEA. V was shortened by 8 bases and J by 6 bases, with 8 bases between the two germline ends. This CDR3 is CSRECQPQHF. The CDR3 DNA follows: TGCAGCCGGGAATGTCAGCCCCAGCATTTT.

The chain couples TRBV19 to TRBJ2-7; D is possibly TRBD1 (6 bases). The CDR3 contains 15 residues. The germline gives CDR1 LNHDA, CDR2 SQIVND (reference sequence). V lost 5 bases and J 2 bases, leaving 16 bases between the germline ends. The CDR3 sequence is CASSFRDTQTYEQYF. DNA for the CDR3: TGTGCCAGTAGTTTCCGGGACACCCAAACCTACGAGCAGTACTTC.

This chain's CDR3 is CAWGQSNQPQHF. CDR3 DNA: TGTGCCTGGGGACAAAGCAATCAGCCCCAGCATTTT. The chain has TRBV30 and TRBJ1-5; maybe TRBD1 (5 bases). Germline-derived CDR1 and CDR2 are GTSNPN and SVGIG (reference sequence). This CDR3 spans 12 amino acids. Deletions cut 5 bases from V and 1 base from J, with 6 bases between. Variable domain in full (rest from reference TRBV30 and TRBJ1-5): SQTIHQWPATLVQPVGSPLSLECTVEGTSNPNLYWYRQAAGRGLQLLFYSVGIGQISSEVPQNLSASRPQDRQFILSSKKLLLSDSGFYLCAWGQSNQPQHFGDGTRLSIL.